This paragraph reports one TCR beta chain. This clone appeared once. The target of this receptor is not known. No quality values exist for individual bases; no much larger clone is one base distant. Clipping removes 3 bases from V and 12 bases from J, with 14 as the unmatched junction base count. The CDR3 measures 15 amino acids from cysteine to phenylalanine. Just CDR3 DNA is preserved here, 45 bases in frame from base 1. The germline V gene gives CDR1 as MDHEN and CDR2 as SYDVKM. Whole blood was collected in K2EDTA tubes by collaborating institutions according to the institutions' own protocols. For TCRbeta analysis, collaborators shipped samples in one of three forms: frozen whole blood, isolated PBMCs, or DNA extracted from either of those sample types. These data belong to a study of blood T cell repertoires in COVID-19 (dated by TCRdb to the early 2020s). As for the study more broadly: The collaborator samples originated in the United States, Italy and Spain and spanned the acute and convalescent phases of COVID-19. The material from the prospective study consisted of cDNA or gDNA derived from T cells, B-cell-depleted T cells, or PBMCs. Subjects who had been exposed to COVID-19, were actively infected with it, or had recovered from it provided the deeply sampled blood TCRbeta repertoires that made up the dataset. The repertoires were made available in a free public database intended to serve as a resource for research on the immune response to SARS-CoV-2. Samples were obtained from the ongoing ImmuneRACE study (first 160 participants) and from 1,200 or so subjects provided by 6 global collaborators. Sample metadata almost always included a de-identified subject ID, COVID-19 status, age in years and sex. Where HLA class I and class II types were available, the types were taken from metadata supplied by the sample provider, not from assay-based typing.

Overall results and qualifications from the work: The amount of clinical and demographic metadata varied by source and participant and was provided uncurated.

TCRbeta CDR3 regions were amplified from genomic DNA by means of the immunoSEQ Assay, a bias-controlled multiplex PCR. The paper's processing steps were these. Within the assay, amplification of reference gene primers was used to estimate how many nucleated cells each sample contained. To quantify the absolute abundance of each unique TCRbeta CDR3 rearrangement, sequence reads were collapsed and filtered. For each sample, productive Simpson clonality was calculated as the square root of Simpson's diversity index across productive rearrangements. Held by TCRdb, this immuneACCESS table contains in-frame sequences only and omits some clones. Under half of the omission traces to an unresolved V gene where checked; the cause of the rest is unknown. The DNA gave D and trimming, while V, J and clone size come from that table. A total of about 280,000 clones appear in this sample, roughly 87% of them only once. More than 10% of the sample is taken by the ten largest.

This sequence uses TRBV28 and TRBJ2-1, with TRBD2 matching 7 junction bases. This receptor was identified in a human donor in a cohort sampled during active COVID-19. The sequenced material came from peripheral blood. The bases are TGTGCCAGCAGTTTTAGGACTAGGGTATACCAGGGGCAGTTCTTC. It is translated as CASSFRTRVYQGQFF.